The clone carrying this T cell receptor beta chain showed up just a few times. The sample is drawn from a study of blood T cell repertoires in COVID-19. About the research overall: Acute and convalescent COVID-19 specimens originated in the United States, Italy and Spain. Sources were T cells, B-cell-depleted T cells, or PBMCs; the material itself was cDNA or gDNA.

As originally analysed: Reference gene primer amplification gave estimated nucleated cell counts. Clones were sequenced by immunoSEQ multiplex PCR, and TCRdb holds only the in-frame ones, with some missing. The DNA gave D and trimming, while V, J and clone size come from that table. The table lists 90,000 to 100,000 clones, roughly 86% of them singletons. Trimming cost V 4 bases and J 4 bases; bases outside gene matches: 5. CDR1 and CDR2 from the germline V gene are SGHRS and YFSETQ. This CDR3 comprises 15 residues. Material for sequencing was peripheral blood. The TCR comes from a man aged 45-60 years with acute or convalescent COVID-19. J is TRBJ2-3 and V is TRBV5-1; 11 nucleotides agree with TRBD2. The CDR3 bases are TGCGCCAGCAGCATAGCGGGAGGGCCGGCAGATACGCAGTATTTT. It translates to CASSIAGGPADTQYF.